This T cell receptor (beta chain) was captured in a study of T cells in Graves' hyperthyroidism and ophthalmopathy. The wider study: Blood from the periphery was taken at initial diagnosis, before any treatment.

This clonotype showed up many times. Its antigen remains unknown. Diagnosing involved the use of clinical symptoms, serum thyroxine and TRAb, thyroid ultrasound and orbital computed tomography. The study collected blood at first hyperthyroidism diagnosis, before any ophthalmopathy symptoms arose. RNA transcripts gave rise to amplified TCR beta CDR3 regions. First-round RT-PCR with HTBI primers amplified the TCR CDR3 region. TCRdb reprocessed the multiplex PCR reads with MiXCR, giving one entry per CDR3 protein. The sample yields approximately 370,000 distinct CDR3 sequences, roughly 17% seen once. Trimming removed 5 bases from V and 4 bases from J, with 12 bases in between. From germline, CDR1 is SGHAT and CDR2 FQNNGV. The CDR3 totals 14 residues. The study's findings and limits: Blood samples included most of the expanded thyroid clonotypes exceeding 0.001.

The genes are TRBV11-2 and TRBJ2-1; D ambiguous. The receptor was isolated from a woman aged 25 to 45 with Graves' hyperthyroidism that later progressed to Graves' ophthalmopathy. The material sequenced was blood. The CDR3: CASSKRTEYNEQFF. CDR3 nucleotide sequence: TGTGCCAGCAGCAAAAGGACGGAATACAATGAGCAGTTCTTC.